The 23 T cell receptor beta chains given below trace back to one sample, sequenced in a study of shared clonotypes between healthy human individuals. Only in-frame clones appear in the TCRdb table, and some are missing; sequencing was by immunoSEQ multiplex PCR. Among approximately 340,000 clones listed, roughly 80% were seen once. Sequenced: memory CD4+ T cells sorted from blood. Subset described: CD45RA-negative fraction. The receptors stem from a young man in good health.

This clone was counted at least ten times. The sample holds other DNA sequences that translate to the same CDR3. V and J are TRBV27 and TRBJ1-3; the D gene is possibly TRBD1 (6 bases). The CDR3 contains 15 residues. Trimming removed 5 bases from V and 1 base from J, with 12 bases in between. Germline CDR1 and CDR2: MNHEY and SMNVEV (reference sequence). CDR3 in amino acids: CASSRGGSSGNTIYF. The CDR3 DNA follows: TGTGCCAGCAGTCGAGGGGGTTCTTCTGGAAACACCATATATTTT.

The chain carries TRBV19 and TRBJ2-7, with D unclear. The CDR3 contains 14 residues. V lost 4 bases and J lost 6, with 16 bases in between. CDR1 and CDR2 (germline): LNHDA, SQIVND (reference sequence). CDR3 bases: TGTGCCAGTAGTAACCCCCCAAACGTCGGCGAGCAGTACTTC. It specifies CASSNPPNVGEQYF.

This clone was detected ten times or more. V gene TRBV5-6 combines with J gene TRBJ2-7; TRBD2 aligns across 13 bases. CDR1 and CDR2 from the germline V gene are SGHDT and YYEEEE. Trimming took 0 bases from V and 5 from J; bases not matched to a gene: 2. This CDR3 region has 15 residues. The CDR3 here is CASSLGLAGGNEQYF. CDR3 DNA: TGTGCCAGCAGCTTGGGACTAGCGGGAGGCAACGAGCAGTACTTC.

This clone was counted only a few times. The chain couples TRBV5-4 to TRBJ2-1, with 9 bases identical to TRBD1. The CDR3 has 15 amino acids. Germline values: CDR1 SGHNT, CDR2 YYREEE (reference sequence). The J segment lost 9 bases and the V segment lost 2 bases, leaving 9 bases of the junction unmatched. The CDR3: CASSFRDRDEGEQFF. The CDR3 nucleotides are TGTGCCAGCAGCTTCCGGGACAGGGATGAGGGTGAGCAGTTCTTC. The variable domain in full, completed from reference TRBV5-4 and TRBJ2-1, reads ETGVTQSPTHLIKTRGQQVTLRCSSQSGHNTVSWYQQALGQGPQFIFQYYREEENGRGNFPPRFSGLQFPNYSSELNVNALELDDSALYLCASSFRDRDEGEQFFGPGTRLTVL.

This sequence joins TRBV30 and TRBJ2-3; perhaps D is TRBD1 or TRBD2 (5 bases each). Germline assignment: CDR1 GTSNPN and CDR2 SVGIG (reference sequence). This CDR3 has 15 residues. Trimming took off 0 bases at V and 0 bases at J, with 10 bases between the two ends. CDR3 nucleotide sequence: TGTGCCTGGAGTGTTCCGGGACCGAGCACAGATACGCAGTATTTT. It yields the protein CAWSVPGPSTDTQYF.

The CDR3 coding sequence is TGTGCCAGCAGCCCTACCGGGACAGGAGGTGAGCAGTTCTTC. This translates into CASSPTGTGGEQFF. This chain joins TRBV7-6 and TRBJ2-1, with 8 nucleotides matching TRBD1. In germline, CDR1 is SGHVS, CDR2 FNYEAQ. This CDR3 region has 14 residues. Trimming at V came to 5 bases and at J to 9 bases, leaving 9 bases not matched to a gene.

In this sample, this clone turned up many times. The V call is TRBV28, the J call TRBJ2-1; the match to TRBD1 covers 8 bases. In germline, CDR1 is MDHEN, CDR2 SYDVKM. Trimming cost V 11 bases and J 0 bases; bases outside gene matches: 12. CDR3 length equals 16 residues. The CDR3 reads CASTPPGGSSYNEQFF. CDR3 bases: TGTGCCTCGACTCCACCAGGGGGCAGCTCCTACAATGAGCAGTTCTTC. The variable domain in full, completed from reference TRBV28 and TRBJ2-1, reads DVKVTQSSRYLVKRTGEKVFLECVQDMDHENMFWYRQDPGLGLRLIYFSYDVKMKEKGDIPEGYSVSREKKERFSLILESASTNQTSMYLCASTPPGGSSYNEQFFGPGTRLTVL.

The chain links TRBV5-4 to TRBJ2-2; the match to TRBD2 covers 7 bases. The V gene's germline CDR1 is SGHNT and CDR2 YYREEE (reference sequence). V lost 3 bases to trimming and J lost 4 bases; unmatched junction nucleotides: 6. The CDR3 runs to 15 residues. The DNA for the CDR3 is TGTGCCAGCAGCTGGGCAGGGAGGGTCACCGGGGAGCTGTTTTTT. Translating gives CASSWAGRVTGELFF.

The chain carries TRBV7-8 and TRBJ2-5; D may be TRBD2 (6 bases). Germline CDR1 is SGHVS and CDR2 is FQNEAQ. V lost 3 bases and J lost 5, with 16 bases in between. The CDR3 is 15 residues long. The DNA of the CDR3 is TGTGCCAGCAGCTTCGGTGGGAGGTATTGGGAGACCCAGTACTTC. This gives the protein CASSFGGRYWETQYF.

The rearrangement joins TRBV5-1 to TRBJ1-4; D gene uncertain. The V end lost 0 bases, the J end lost 2 bases, and 11 bases lay between the germline ends. In germline, CDR1 is SGHRS, CDR2 YFSETQ. CDR3 length: 16 residues. DNA of the CDR3: TGCGCCAGCAGCTTGGGGGCGGGAATCACTAATGAAAAACTGTTTTTT. It encodes CASSLGAGITNEKLFF.

The CDR3 protein is CASSSIRPARIYGYTF. The CDR3 coding sequence is TGTGCCAGCAGCTCAATACGACCTGCTCGGATCTATGGCTACACCTTC. This rearrangement joins TRBV5-8 to TRBJ1-2; D not resolved. With 3 bases removed from V and 4 bases from J, the gap between germline ends came to 19 bases. The CDR3 totals 16 residues. The germline CDR1 and CDR2 sequences are SGHTS and YDEGEE. Full variable domain (outside the CDR3, taken from reference TRBV5-8 and TRBJ1-2): EAGVTQSPTHLIKTRGQQATLRCSPISGHTSVYWYQQALGLGLQFLLWYDEGEERNRGNFPPRFSGRQFPNYSSELNVNALELEDSALYLCASSSIRPARIYGYTFGSGTRLTVV.

The genes are TRBV5-5 and TRBJ2-2, with D possibly matching TRBD1 (7 bases). Trimming left V 4 bases short and J 4 bases short, with 17 bases between. The CDR3 has 16 residues. Germline values: CDR1 SGHKS, CDR2 YYEKEE (reference sequence). The CDR3 sequence: CASSPHAGGLTGELFF. For the CDR3, the DNA is TGTGCCAGCAGCCCGCATGCAGGGGGACTCACCGGGGAGCTGTTTTTT.

The V call is TRBV7-2, the J call TRBJ1-2; D is unresolved. The length of the CDR3 is 14 residues. The V end was cut by 1 base, the J end by 2 bases, with 8 bases between. Germline V gene data show CDR1 as SGHTA and CDR2 as FQGNSA. CDR3 protein: CASSLEPENYGYTF. The CDR3 bases are TGTGCCAGCAGCTTAGAACCAGAAAACTATGGCTACACCTTC.

The chain links TRBV7-2 to TRBJ1-5, with D uncertain. Germline CDR1 SGHTA, CDR2 FQGNSA. V gave up 3 bases and J gave up 0 bases, with 9 bases separating them. This CDR3 has 15 residues. The CDR3 protein is CASSFWGNSNQPQHF. The CDR3 DNA reads TGTGCCAGCAGCTTTTGGGGTAATAGCAATCAGCCCCAGCATTTT.

This chain joins TRBV4-3 and TRBJ2-7; D perhaps matches TRBD1 (6 bases). The germline V gene has CDR1 LGHNA and CDR2 YSLEER. Trimming stripped 0 bases from V and 2 bases from J, with 23 bases between. The CDR3 consists of 19 residues. CDR3 region: CASSQDLVQGVANPYEQYF. In DNA, the CDR3 is TGCGCCAGCAGCCAAGATCTGGTACAGGGAGTGGCTAATCCCTACGAGCAGTACTTC.

The chain uses TRBV2 and TRBJ2-5; 8 positions match TRBD1. Germline assignment: CDR1 SNHLY and CDR2 FYNNEI. CDR3 length equals 17 residues. Trimming removed 5 bases from V and 2 bases from J; junction bases left unmatched: 13. This CDR3 is CASSSTPDRVRQETQYF. CDR3 nucleotide sequence: TGTGCCAGCAGTTCCACCCCGGACAGGGTGCGGCAAGAGACCCAGTACTTC.

This chain uses TRBV28 with TRBJ2-4; D unclear. The CDR3 is 13 amino acids. Germline assignment: CDR1 MDHEN and CDR2 SYDVKM. Trimming stripped 6 bases from V and 8 bases from J, with 14 bases between. The CDR3 region has the DNA TGTGCCAGCAGCCCCACGACCTCCGACATTCAGTACTTC. The encoded protein is CASSPTTSDIQYF.

J is TRBJ1-2 and V is TRBV15; 8 bases line up with TRBD1. Trimming cost V 1 base and J 2 bases; bases outside gene matches: 6. Germline V gene lookup returns CDR1 LNHNV and CDR2 YYDKDF (reference sequence). The CDR3 spans 16 residues. The CDR3 here is CATSRGSGGRNYGYTF. The DNA of the CDR3 is TGTGCCACCAGCAGAGGGTCAGGGGGCCGGAACTATGGCTACACCTTC.

This clone was picked up one time. J is TRBJ2-7 and V is TRBV9; D unresolved. The length of the CDR3 is 15 residues. The germline V gene encodes CDR1 SGDLS and CDR2 YYNGEE. V was cut by 0 bases and J by 7 bases, with 17 bases left in between. CDR3 in amino acids: CASSVVGEGSVEQYF. CDR3 DNA: TGTGCCAGCAGCGTAGTCGGAGAAGGGTCGGTGGAGCAGTACTTC.

V is TRBV29-1 and J is TRBJ2-5, with D perhaps TRBD1 (5 bases). The CDR3 is 12 amino acids. Germline values: CDR1 SQVTM, CDR2 ANQGSEA. V lost 3 bases, J lost 3 bases, and 8 bases lay in between. As DNA, the CDR3 is TGCAGCGTTGATACGGACAAAGAGACCCAGTACTTC. The encoded protein is CSVDTDKETQYF.

This clone was detected only a few times. The V call is TRBV7-3, the J call TRBJ2-1; no reliable D call. The CDR3 consists of 17 residues. From germline, CDR1 is SGHTA and CDR2 FQGTGA. The ends were cut back, 7 bases at V and 0 bases at J, with 19 bases in the middle. The CDR3 region is CASTPSGRKSSYNEQFF. In DNA, the CDR3 is TGTGCCAGCACCCCGTCTGGGCGGAAAAGCTCCTACAATGAGCAGTTCTTC. Together with reference TRBV7-3 and TRBJ2-1, the CDR3 gives the full variable domain: GAGVSQTPSNKVTEKGKYVELRCDPISGHTALYWYRQSLGQGPEFLIYFQGTGAADDSGLPNDRFFAVRPEGSVSTLKIQRTERGDSAVYLCASTPSGRKSSYNEQFFGPGTRLTVL.

The chain employs TRBV7-9 and TRBJ2-5; TRBD2 is a possible D gene (6 bases). Trimming stripped 2 bases from V and 3 bases from J, with 13 bases between. This CDR3 spans 15 amino acids. Germline V gene lookup returns CDR1 SEHNR and CDR2 FQNEAQ (reference sequence). CDR3 bases: TGTGCCAGCAGCTTATCTCGACTAGTTGAAGAGACCCAGTACTTC. Residues: CASSLSRLVEETQYF.

The chain uses TRBV5-5 and TRBJ2-1, with 13 bases aligning to TRBD2. With V trimmed by 4 bases and J by 5 bases, 6 bases remained unmatched. Per the germline V gene, CDR1 is SGHKS and CDR2 is YYEKEE (reference sequence). This CDR3 has 16 amino acids. DNA of the CDR3: TGTGCCAGCAGCGCCATAACTAGCGGGAGGGACAATGAGCAGTTCTTC. It translates to CASSAITSGRDNEQFF. Combining the CDR3 with reference TRBV5-5 and TRBJ2-1 gives the whole variable domain DAGVTQSPTHLIKTRGQQVTLRCSPISGHKSVSWYQQVLGQGPQFIFQYYEKEERGRGNFPDRFSARQFPNYSSELNVNALLLGDSALYLCASSAITSGRDNEQFFGPGTRLTVL.